This TCR beta chain appears in the sequencing data of a study of cytomegalovirus exposure and HLA in healthy donors. Study conclusions and caveats: V- and J-gene trimming in TCR beta was tied to a missense DCLRE1C variant by an analysis performed later. In vitro assays verified that a few CMV-associated chains recognized CMV antigens specifically.

V lost 1 base and J 7 bases, leaving 8 bases between the germline ends. The CDR3 has 13 residues. Per the germline V gene, CDR1 is LNHNV and CDR2 is YYDKDF (reference sequence). This clone was counted a single time. Its antigen is not identified. PCR involved 60 Vbeta and 13 Jbeta primers. Sequenced by immunoSEQ multiplex PCR; TCRdb stores in-frame clones only, minus some. The sample records around 95,000 clones, roughly 80% being singletons. The specimen sequenced was PBMCs. This chain joins TRBV15 and TRBJ1-5; D gene ambiguous. The sequence was collected from a man aged 25-40 years in good health and CMV-seropositive. CDR3: CATSRVGGQPQHF. CDR3 DNA: TGTGCCACCAGCAGAGTCGGAGGGCAGCCCCAGCATTTT.